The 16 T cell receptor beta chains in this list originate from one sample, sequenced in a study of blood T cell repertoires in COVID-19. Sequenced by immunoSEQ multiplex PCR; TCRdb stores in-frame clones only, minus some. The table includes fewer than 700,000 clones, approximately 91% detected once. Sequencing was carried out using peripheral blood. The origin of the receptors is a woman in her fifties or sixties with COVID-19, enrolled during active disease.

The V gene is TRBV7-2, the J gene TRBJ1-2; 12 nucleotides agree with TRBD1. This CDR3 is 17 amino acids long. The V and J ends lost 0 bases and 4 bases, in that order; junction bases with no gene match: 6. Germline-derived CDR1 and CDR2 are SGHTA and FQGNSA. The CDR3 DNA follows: TGTGCCAGCAGCTTAGCGAGGGACAGGGGGCTCGGCTATGGCTACACCTTC. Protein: CASSLARDRGLGYGYTF.

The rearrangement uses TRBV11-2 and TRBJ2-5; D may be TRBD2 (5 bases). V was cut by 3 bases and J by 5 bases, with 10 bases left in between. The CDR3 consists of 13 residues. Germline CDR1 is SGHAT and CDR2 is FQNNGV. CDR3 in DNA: TGTGCCAGCAGCTTGACCCGGAGGGAGACCCAGTACTTC. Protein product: CASSLTRRETQYF.

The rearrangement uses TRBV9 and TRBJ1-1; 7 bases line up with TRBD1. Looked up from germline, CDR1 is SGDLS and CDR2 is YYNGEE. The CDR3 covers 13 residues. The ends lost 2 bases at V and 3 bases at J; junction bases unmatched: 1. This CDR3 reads CASSVTGYTEAFF. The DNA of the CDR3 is TGTGCCAGCAGCGTGACAGGGTACACTGAAGCTTTCTTT.

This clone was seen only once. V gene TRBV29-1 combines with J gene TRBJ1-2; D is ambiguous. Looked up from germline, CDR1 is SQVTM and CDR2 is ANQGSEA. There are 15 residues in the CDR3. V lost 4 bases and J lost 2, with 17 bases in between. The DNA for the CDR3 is TGCAGCGTTGTCCAACGCGTGGGCTGGAACTATGGCTACACCTTC. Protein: CSVVQRVGWNYGYTF.

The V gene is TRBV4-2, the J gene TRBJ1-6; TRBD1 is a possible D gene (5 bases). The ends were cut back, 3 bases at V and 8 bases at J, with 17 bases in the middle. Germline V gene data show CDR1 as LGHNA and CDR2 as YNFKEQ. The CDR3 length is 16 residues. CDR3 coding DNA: TGTGCCAGCAGCCAGCCTCTGGGGGGATTGCATTCACCCCTCCACTTT. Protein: CASSQPLGGLHSPLHF.

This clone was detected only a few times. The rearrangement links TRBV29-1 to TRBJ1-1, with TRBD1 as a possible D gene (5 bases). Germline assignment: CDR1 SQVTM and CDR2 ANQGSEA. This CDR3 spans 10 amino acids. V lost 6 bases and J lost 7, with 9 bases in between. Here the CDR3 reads CSVLTGEAFF. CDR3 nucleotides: TGCAGCGTCCTCACAGGTGAAGCTTTCTTT.

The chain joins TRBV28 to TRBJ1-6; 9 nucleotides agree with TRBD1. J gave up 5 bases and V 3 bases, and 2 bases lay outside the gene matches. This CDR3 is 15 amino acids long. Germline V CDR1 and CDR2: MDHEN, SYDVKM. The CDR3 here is CASSLRDRDNSPLHF. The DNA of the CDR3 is TGTGCCAGCAGTTTGAGGGACAGGGATAATTCACCCCTCCACTTT.

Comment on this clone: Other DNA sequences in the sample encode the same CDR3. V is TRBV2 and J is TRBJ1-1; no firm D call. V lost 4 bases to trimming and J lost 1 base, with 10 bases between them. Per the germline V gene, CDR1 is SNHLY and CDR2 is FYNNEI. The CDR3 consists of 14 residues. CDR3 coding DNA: TGTGCCAGCAGTGGAGGGAGAGGGAACACTGAAGCTTTCTTT. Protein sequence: CASSGGRGNTEAFF.

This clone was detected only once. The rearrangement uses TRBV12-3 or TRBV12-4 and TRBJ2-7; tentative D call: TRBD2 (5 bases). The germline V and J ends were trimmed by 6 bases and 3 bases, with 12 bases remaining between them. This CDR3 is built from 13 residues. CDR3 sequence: CASRAGGIYEQYF. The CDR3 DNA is TGTGCCAGCAGGGCTGGAGGAATCTACGAGCAGTACTTC.

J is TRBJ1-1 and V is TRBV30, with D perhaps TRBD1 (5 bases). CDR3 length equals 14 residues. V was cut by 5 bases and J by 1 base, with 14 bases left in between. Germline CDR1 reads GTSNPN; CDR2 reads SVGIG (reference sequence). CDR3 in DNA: TGTGCCTGGGCGGCAGGGTGGTCGAACACTGAAGCTTTCTTT. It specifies CAWAAGWSNTEAFF.

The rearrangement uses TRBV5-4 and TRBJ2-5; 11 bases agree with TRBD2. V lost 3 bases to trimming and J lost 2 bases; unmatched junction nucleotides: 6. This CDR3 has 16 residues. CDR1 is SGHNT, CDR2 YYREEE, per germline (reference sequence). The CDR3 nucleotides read TGTGCCAGCAGCTCGGTCAGACTAGCGGGACAAGAGACCCAGTACTTC. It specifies CASSSVRLAGQETQYF.

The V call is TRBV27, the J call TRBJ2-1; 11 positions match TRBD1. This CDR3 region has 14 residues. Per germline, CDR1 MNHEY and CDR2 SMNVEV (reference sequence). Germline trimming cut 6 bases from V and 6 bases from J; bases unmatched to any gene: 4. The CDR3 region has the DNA TGTGCCAGCAGCCGAGGGACAGGGGGCAATGAGCAGTTCTTC. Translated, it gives CASSRGTGGNEQFF.

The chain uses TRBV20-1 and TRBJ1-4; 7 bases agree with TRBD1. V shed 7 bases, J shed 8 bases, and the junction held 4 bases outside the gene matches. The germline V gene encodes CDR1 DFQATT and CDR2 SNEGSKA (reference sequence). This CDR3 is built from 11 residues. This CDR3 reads CSGQGDEKLFF. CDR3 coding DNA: TGCAGTGGACAGGGCGACGAAAAACTGTTTTTT.

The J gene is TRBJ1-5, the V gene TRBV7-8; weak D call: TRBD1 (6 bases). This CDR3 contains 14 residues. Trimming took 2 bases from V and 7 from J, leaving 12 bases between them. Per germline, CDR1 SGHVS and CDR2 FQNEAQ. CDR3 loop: CASSLRGGVQPQHF. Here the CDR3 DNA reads TGTGCCAGCAGCTTAAGGGGGGGAGTCCAGCCCCAGCATTTT.

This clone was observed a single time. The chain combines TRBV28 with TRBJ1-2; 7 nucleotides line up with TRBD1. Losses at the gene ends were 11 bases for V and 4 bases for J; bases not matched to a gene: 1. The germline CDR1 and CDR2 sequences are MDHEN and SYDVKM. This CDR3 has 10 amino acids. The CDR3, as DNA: TGTGCCCCAGGGGGCTATGGCTACACCTTC. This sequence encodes CAPGGYGYTF.

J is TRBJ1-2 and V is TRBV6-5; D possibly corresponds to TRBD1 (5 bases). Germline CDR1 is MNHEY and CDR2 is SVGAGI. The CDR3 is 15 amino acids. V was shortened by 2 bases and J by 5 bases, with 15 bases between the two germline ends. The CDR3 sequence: CASSYRSGGEYGYTF. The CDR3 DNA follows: TGTGCCAGCAGTTACCGGTCCGGGGGGGAGTATGGCTACACCTTC.